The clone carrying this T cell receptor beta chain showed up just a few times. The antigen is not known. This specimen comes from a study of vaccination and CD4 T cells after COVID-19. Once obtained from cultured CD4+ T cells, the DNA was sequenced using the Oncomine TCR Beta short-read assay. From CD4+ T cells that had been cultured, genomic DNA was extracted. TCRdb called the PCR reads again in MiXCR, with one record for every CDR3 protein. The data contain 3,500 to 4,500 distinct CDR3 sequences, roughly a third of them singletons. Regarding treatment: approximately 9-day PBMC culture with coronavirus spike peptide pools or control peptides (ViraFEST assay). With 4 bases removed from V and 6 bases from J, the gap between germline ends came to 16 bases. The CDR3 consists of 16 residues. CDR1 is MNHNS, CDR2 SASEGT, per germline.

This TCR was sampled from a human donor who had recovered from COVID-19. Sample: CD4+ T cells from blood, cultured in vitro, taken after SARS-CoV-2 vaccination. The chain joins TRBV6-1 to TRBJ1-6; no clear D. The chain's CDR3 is CASSATETRVNSPLHF. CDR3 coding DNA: TGTGCCAGCAGTGCCACAGAAACTCGGGTTAATTCACCCCTCCACTTT.